This passage covers 4 T cell receptor beta chains from one sample sequenced in a study of CD8+CD57+ T cells in acquired aplastic anemia. Previously, flow cytometry had revealed CD8+CD57+ cell expansion in the patients chosen for sequencing. Researchers used genomic DNA as the template to profile TCR beta VDJ and CDR3. TCRdb reanalysed the reads using MiXCR and keeps one entry per CDR3 protein. The sample records more than 250,000 distinct CDR3 sequences, roughly 82% being singletons. Sequencing was carried out using sorted CD4+, CD8+, or CD8+CD57+ T cells (not recorded which) from PBMCs. The origin of the receptors is a human donor with aplastic anemia.

Worth noting for this clonotype: Lacking the conserved final phenylalanine or tryptophan, this CDR3 likely reflects a read error. The DNA is left out, because the CDR3 cannot be placed on it with certainty; the CDR3 is given as TCRdb lists it. The chain uses TRBV7-9 and TRBJ2-4; the table's TRBD1 call for D was not verified on the DNA. The CDR3 sequence runs 12 residues, both termini included. Germline CDR1 and CDR2: SEHNR and FQNEAQ (reference sequence). The CDR3 loop reads CASSGAGSNGAN.

The chain links TRBV7-2 to TRBJ1-1, with 7 positions matching TRBD1. Trimming cost V 5 bases and J 13 bases; bases outside gene matches: 19. The length of the CDR3 is 15 residues. CDR1 is SGHTA and CDR2 is FQGNSA in the germline V gene. CDR3 DNA sequence: TGTGCCAGCAGCCTAGATCTGACAGGGAGCACGGTAAGTTTCTTT. Translated, it gives CASSLDLTGSTVSFF.

The chain couples TRBV9 to TRBJ2-1; tentatively, D is TRBD1 (7 bases). Trimming took off 4 bases at V and 11 bases at J, with 25 bases between the two ends. The germline CDR1 and CDR2 sequences are SGDLS and YYNGEE. CDR3 size: 16 residues. This CDR3 reads CASSWGDRQGGNKQFF. Here the CDR3 DNA reads TGTGCCAGCAGCTGGGGGGACCGACAGGGAGGAAACAAGCAGTTCTTC.

J is TRBJ1-1 and V is TRBV7-6; tentative D call: TRBD1 (6 bases). Per germline, CDR1 SGHVS and CDR2 FNYEAQ. Deletions cut 1 base from V and 13 bases from J, with 22 bases between. The CDR3 totals 15 residues. CDR3: CASSLDPTGNTEFFF. In nucleotides, the CDR3 is TGTGCCAGCAGCTTAGACCCCACAGGGAACACTGAATTTTTCTTT.